This section outlines one T cell receptor beta chain sequence together with its context. This record comes from a study of cytomegalovirus exposure and HLA in healthy donors. Study information: A later analysis reported the same platform for the roughly 110 validation repertoires and the 666 first-cohort repertoires.

CDR3 length: 15 amino acids. J gave up 1 base and V 7 bases, and 9 bases lay outside the gene matches. Germline V lookup: CDR1 LNHDA, CDR2 SQIVND (reference sequence). Some clones are missing from TCRdb's copy, which holds only in-frame ones; the method was immunoSEQ multiplex PCR. The sample consists of more than 95,000 clones, 85% to 90% of them appearing once. J is TRBJ1-1 and V is TRBV19; TRBD1 aligns across 7 bases. The sample comprised PBMCs. This receptor was identified in a woman aged 18-30 years in good health and CMV-seronegative. The CDR3 loop is CASIAGTAPNTEAFF. The CDR3, as DNA: TGTGCCAGTATTGCAGGGACAGCTCCGAACACTGAAGCTTTCTTT.